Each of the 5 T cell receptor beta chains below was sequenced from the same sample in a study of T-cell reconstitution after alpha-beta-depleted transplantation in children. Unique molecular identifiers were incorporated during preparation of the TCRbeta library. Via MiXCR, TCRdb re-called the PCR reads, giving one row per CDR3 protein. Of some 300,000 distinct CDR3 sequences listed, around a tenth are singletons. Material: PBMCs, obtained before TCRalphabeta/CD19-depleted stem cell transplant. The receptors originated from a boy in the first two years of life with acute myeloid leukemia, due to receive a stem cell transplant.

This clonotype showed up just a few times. CDR3 coding DNA: TGTGCCAGCAGCTTAATGTCGGGGGGGGCAGATACGCAGTATTTT. The encoded protein is CASSLMSGGADTQYF. The genes are TRBV7-3 and TRBJ2-3; 8 nucleotides line up with TRBD2. CDR1 and CDR2 (germline): SGHTA, FQGTGA. The CDR3 contains 15 residues. The ends lost 1 base at V and 4 bases at J; junction bases unmatched: 4.

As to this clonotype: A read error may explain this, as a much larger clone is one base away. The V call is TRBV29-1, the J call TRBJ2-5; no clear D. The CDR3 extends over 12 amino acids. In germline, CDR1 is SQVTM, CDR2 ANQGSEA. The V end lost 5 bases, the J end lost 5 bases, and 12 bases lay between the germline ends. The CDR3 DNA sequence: TGCAGCGTTCCGGCGGCTGGCGAGACCCAGTACTTC. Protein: CSVPAAGETQYF.

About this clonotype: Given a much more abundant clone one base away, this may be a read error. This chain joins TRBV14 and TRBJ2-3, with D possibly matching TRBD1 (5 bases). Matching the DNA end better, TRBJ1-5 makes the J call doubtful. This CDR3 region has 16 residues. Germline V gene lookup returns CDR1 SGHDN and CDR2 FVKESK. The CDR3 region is CASSQEAPLETDTQHF. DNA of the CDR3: TGTGCCAGCAGCCAAGAGGCTCCTCTTGAGACAGATACGCAGCATTTT.

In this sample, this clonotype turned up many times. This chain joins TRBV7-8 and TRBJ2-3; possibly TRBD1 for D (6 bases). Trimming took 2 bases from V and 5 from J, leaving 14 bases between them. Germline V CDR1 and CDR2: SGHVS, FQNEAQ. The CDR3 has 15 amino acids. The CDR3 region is CASSLSRGWGDTQYF. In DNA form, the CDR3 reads TGTGCCAGCAGCTTAAGCAGGGGCTGGGGAGATACGCAGTATTTT.

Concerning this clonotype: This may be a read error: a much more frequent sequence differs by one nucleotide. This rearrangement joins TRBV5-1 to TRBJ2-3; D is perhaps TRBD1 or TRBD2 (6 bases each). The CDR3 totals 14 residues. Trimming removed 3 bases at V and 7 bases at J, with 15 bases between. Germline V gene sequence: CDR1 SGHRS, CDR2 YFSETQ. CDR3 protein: CASSWGRGSNTQYF. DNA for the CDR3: TGCGCCAGCAGCTGGGGGCGGGGATCAAATACGCAGTATTTT. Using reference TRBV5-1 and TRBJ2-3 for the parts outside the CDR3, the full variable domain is KAGVTQTPRYLIKTRGQQVTLSCSPISGHRSVSWYQQTPGQGLQFLFEYFSETQRNKGNFPGRFSGRQFSNSRSEMNVSTLELGDSALYLCASSWGRGSNTQYFGPGTRLTVL.